The 26 T cell receptor beta chains given below trace back to one sample, sequenced in a study of T cell changes during pregnancy in multiple sclerosis. This table comes from immunoSEQ multiplex PCR, and its TCRdb copy is limited to in-frame clones, with some not included. The data show some 71,000 clones, roughly 90% seen once. The material was CD4+ T cells from peripheral blood mononuclear cells, obtained in the third trimester of pregnancy. These receptors originate from a female donor in good health, enrolled as a control in a pregnancy study.

The chain combines TRBV4-3 with TRBJ2-5; the match to TRBD2 covers 9 bases. CDR3 length equals 15 residues. The germline CDR1 and CDR2 sequences are LGHNA and YSLEER. The V segment lost 0 bases and the J segment 1 base; nucleotides outside the gene matches: 0. CDR3 protein: CASSQERGGQETQYF. Here the CDR3 DNA reads TGCGCCAGCAGCCAAGAGCGGGGGGGCCAAGAGACCCAGTACTTC.

This sequence joins TRBV18 and TRBJ1-5; 10 nucleotides agree with TRBD1. The CDR3 length is 16 residues. Trimming at V came to 6 bases and at J to 0 bases, leaving 5 bases not matched to a gene. CDR1 is KGHSH and CDR2 is LQKENI in the germline V gene. Here the CDR3 reads CASSPGQGDSNQPQHF. The DNA for the CDR3 is TGTGCCAGCTCCCCCGGACAGGGGGATAGCAATCAGCCCCAGCATTTT.

The gene calls are TRBV19 and TRBJ1-4; D uncertain. The CDR3 is made up of 14 amino acids. The V end lost 3 bases, the J end lost 10 bases, and 15 bases lay between the germline ends. Per germline, CDR1 LNHDA and CDR2 SQIVND (reference sequence). The CDR3 DNA follows: TGTGCCAGTAGTATTAGAGACGGCCCAGGAAAACTGTTTTTT. Its translation: CASSIRDGPGKLFF. Full variable domain (missing parts from reference TRBV19 and TRBJ1-4): DGGITQSPKYLFRKEGQNVTLSCEQNLNHDAMYWYRQDPGQGLRLIYYSQIVNDFQKGDIAEGYSVSREKKESFPLTVTSAQKNPTAFYLCASSIRDGPGKLFFGSGTQLSVL.

The chain links TRBV5-1 to TRBJ2-3, with D perhaps matching TRBD1 (6 bases). V was trimmed by 4 bases and J by 0 bases, leaving 12 bases between them. Germline CDR1 and CDR2: SGHRS and YFSETQ. This CDR3 spans 15 amino acids. The CDR3 DNA is TGCGCCAGCAGCCCCGGACAGCGTAGCACAGATACGCAGTATTTT. Its translation: CASSPGQRSTDTQYF.

The CDR3 DNA reads as TGTGCCAGCAGTAAATCAGGGGGCATTCAGCCCCAGCATTTT. Residues: CASSKSGGIQPQHF. The chain employs TRBV6-5 and TRBJ1-5; 8 bases map to TRBD1. The length of the CDR3 is 14 residues. V lost 5 bases, J lost 6 bases, and 6 bases stayed unmatched. CDR1 and CDR2 (germline): MNHEY, SVGAGI.

The chain recombines TRBV6-5 with TRBJ2-7, with a tentative D call TRBD2 (5 bases). With 5 bases removed from V and 9 bases from J, the gap between germline ends came to 17 bases. CDR3 length equals 13 residues. CDR1 MNHEY and CDR2 SVGAGI come from the germline V gene. The DNA for the CDR3 is TGTGCCAGCAGTCAATCGTGGGAGCTCTGGCAGTACTTC. Translated: CASSQSWELWQYF.

The chain has TRBV10-3 and TRBJ1-6; no firm D call. CDR1 and CDR2 (germline): ENHRY, SYGVKD. V was pared by 0 bases and J by 5 bases, with 8 bases between. The CDR3 loop spans 15 amino acids. As DNA, the CDR3 is TGTGCCATCAGTGAGTCTGAGGGAGATAATTCACCCCTCCACTTT. Protein: CAISESEGDNSPLHF.

The chain couples TRBV7-2 to TRBJ2-7, with TRBD1 matching over 9 bases. The CDR3 totals 17 residues. Germline V gene lookup returns CDR1 SGHTA and CDR2 FQGNSA. Losses at the gene ends were 1 base for V and 3 bases for J; bases not matched to a gene: 10. This CDR3 is CASSLGSSGQGFYEQYF. In DNA, the CDR3 is TGTGCCAGCAGCTTAGGTTCGTCGGGACAGGGATTCTACGAGCAGTACTTC.

This chain uses TRBV7-2 with TRBJ2-2; D is unclear. Trimming took 1 base from V and 6 from J, leaving 3 bases between them. Per germline, CDR1 SGHTA and CDR2 FQGNSA. CDR3 length: 12 amino acids. In DNA form, the CDR3 reads TGTGCCAGCAGCTTAGGAGCCGGGGAGCTGTTTTTT. This gives the protein CASSLGAGELFF.

The sample holds one count of this clone. The gene calls are TRBV5-4 and TRBJ1-2; 9 bases match TRBD1. This CDR3 contains 13 residues. CDR1 and CDR2 (germline): SGHNT, YYREEE (reference sequence). Germline trimming cut 4 bases from V and 7 bases from J; bases unmatched to any gene: 5. The DNA of the CDR3 is TGTGCCAGCAGCCCGGGACAGGGCTCTGGCTACACCTTC. Protein sequence: CASSPGQGSGYTF.

The chain links TRBV30 to TRBJ1-2; TRBD1 matches at 7 bases. The CDR3 extends over 17 amino acids. V shed 0 bases, J shed 2 bases, and the junction held 12 bases outside the gene matches. CDR1 is GTSNPN, CDR2 SVGIG, per germline (reference sequence). CDR3 region: CAWSVLLSGGTNYGYTF. The DNA of the CDR3 is TGTGCCTGGAGTGTACTTCTTTCAGGGGGAACCAACTATGGCTACACCTTC.

V is TRBV5-5 and J is TRBJ2-3; perhaps TRBD2 as D (6 bases). The CDR3 loop spans 13 amino acids. Germline assignment: CDR1 SGHKS and CDR2 YYEKEE (reference sequence). V was trimmed by 6 bases and J by 0 bases, leaving 8 bases between them. CDR3 in DNA: TGTGCCAGCATTCGGGGGAGCACAGATACGCAGTATTTT. This encodes CASIRGSTDTQYF.

The V call is TRBV5-4, the J call TRBJ2-5, with 7 nucleotides matching TRBD2. The CDR3 contains 15 residues. The germline CDR1 and CDR2 sequences are SGHNT and YYREEE (reference sequence). V was clipped by 1 base and J by 5 bases; unmatched bases: 8. The CDR3 is CASSLMSSGWETQYF. CDR3 nucleotide sequence: TGTGCCAGCAGCTTGATGTCTAGCGGTTGGGAGACCCAGTACTTC.

V and J are TRBV9 and TRBJ1-1, with TRBD1 identical over 8 bases. The trim removed 0 bases at V and 0 bases at J, leaving 1 base unmatched. The germline V gene has CDR1 SGDLS and CDR2 YYNGEE. The CDR3 contains 15 residues. DNA for the CDR3: TGTGCCAGCAGCGTAGGGGACAGGTTGAACACTGAAGCTTTCTTT. This codes for CASSVGDRLNTEAFF.

This clone came up many times. The rearrangement links TRBV7-6 to TRBJ1-3, with a possible D match to TRBD1 (5 bases). CDR1 SGHVS and CDR2 FNYEAQ come from the germline V gene. Trimming cost V 3 bases and J 3 bases, with 9 bases left between them. This CDR3 has 14 residues. CDR3 DNA sequence: TGTGCCAGCAGCTTGCAGGGCATTGGAAACACCATATATTTT. Translating gives CASSLQGIGNTIYF.

The chain combines TRBV7-2 with TRBJ1-3, with 11 bases identical to TRBD1. The junction had 8 bases not matched to a gene; V was cut back by 1 base and J by 3 bases. The CDR3 covers 18 residues. Germline V gene lookup returns CDR1 SGHTA and CDR2 FQGNSA. CDR3 loop: CASSLVPGGQGDGNTIYF. Here the CDR3 DNA reads TGTGCCAGCAGCTTAGTTCCGGGGGGACAGGGGGATGGAAACACCATATATTTT. The variable domain in full, completed from reference TRBV7-2 and TRBJ1-3, reads GAGVSQSPSNKVTEKGKDVELRCDPISGHTALYWYRQSLGQGLEFLIYFQGNSAPDKSGLPSDRFSAERTGGSVSTLTIQRTQQEDSAVYLCASSLVPGGQGDGNTIYFGEGSWLTVV.

This clone was detected once. V is TRBV25-1 and J is TRBJ1-5; D perhaps matches TRBD1 (6 bases). Germline loops: CDR1 MGHDK, CDR2 SYGVNS. V lost 2 bases to trimming and J lost 9 bases, with 8 bases between them. This CDR3 contains 12 residues. Here the CDR3 DNA reads TGTGCCAGCAGTGAAACAGGGTCGCCCCAGCATTTT. This sequence encodes CASSETGSPQHF.

This clone was counted a few times. The rearrangement joins TRBV9 to TRBJ1-3, with D unclear. Germline V gene sequence: CDR1 SGDLS, CDR2 YYNGEE. The CDR3 loop spans 14 amino acids. V lost 2 bases to trimming and J lost 0 bases, with 6 bases between them. CDR3 amino acids: CASSVRSSGNTIYF. CDR3 sequence (DNA): TGTGCCAGCAGCGTTCGGAGCTCTGGAAACACCATATATTTT.

The chain joins TRBV5-1 to TRBJ1-1, with D possibly TRBD1 on 6 matching bases. The CDR3 runs 14 residues. The germline V and J ends were trimmed by 4 bases and 0 bases, with 10 bases remaining between them. Germline CDR1 reads SGHRS; CDR2 reads YFSETQ. The DNA for the CDR3 is TGCGCCAGCAGCCCGGGGACAATGAACACTGAAGCTTTCTTT. It yields the protein CASSPGTMNTEAFF.

The V call is TRBV9, the J call TRBJ2-3; no clear D gene. This CDR3 has 14 residues. V was pared by 0 bases and J by 3 bases, with 8 bases between. Germline loops: CDR1 SGDLS, CDR2 YYNGEE. Here the CDR3 reads CASSVGSLTDTQYF. The CDR3 DNA is TGTGCCAGCAGCGTAGGTAGCTTGACAGATACGCAGTATTTT.

The J gene is TRBJ1-2, the V gene TRBV7-2; 8 bases fit TRBD1. CDR3 length equals 14 residues. Trimming removed 5 bases from V and 6 bases from J; junction bases left unmatched: 8. Germline lookup yields CDR1 SGHTA and CDR2 FQGNSA. The CDR3 sequence is CASSEIDRGHGYTF. Here the CDR3 DNA reads TGTGCCAGCAGCGAAATAGACAGGGGACATGGCTACACCTTC.

The V gene is TRBV25-1, the J gene TRBJ1-6; D gene uncertain. The CDR3 is 12 residues long. The germline V and J ends were trimmed by 3 bases and 10 bases, with 7 bases remaining between them. CDR1 is MGHDK and CDR2 is SYGVNS in the germline V gene. The CDR3 reads CASSDRSSPLHF. Written as DNA, the CDR3 is TGTGCCAGCAGTGATAGGAGCTCACCCCTCCACTTT.

This chain joins TRBV7-9 and TRBJ1-1; TRBD1 is a possible D gene (5 bases). This CDR3 is 15 amino acids long. The V end lost 1 base, the J end lost 1 base, and 10 bases lay between the germline ends. Germline assignment: CDR1 SEHNR and CDR2 FQNEAQ (reference sequence). CDR3: CASSLEGIGNTEAFF. CDR3 coding DNA: TGTGCCAGCAGCTTAGAGGGGATAGGGAACACTGAAGCTTTCTTT.

The sample holds one count of this clone. The chain couples TRBV5-1 to TRBJ1-1, with 7 positions matching TRBD1. The CDR3 extends over 15 amino acids. The germline CDR1 and CDR2 sequences are SGHRS and YFSETQ. V was clipped by 4 bases and J by 3 bases; unmatched bases: 9. The CDR3 DNA reads TGCGCCAGCAGCCCCAGGACAGGCCTGGACACTGAAGCTTTCTTT. This gives the protein CASSPRTGLDTEAFF.

The V gene is TRBV7-9, the J gene TRBJ2-7; 9 bases line up with TRBD2. This CDR3 region has 14 residues. Germline-derived CDR1 and CDR2 are SEHNR and FQNEAQ (reference sequence). The trim removed 5 bases at V and 4 bases at J, leaving 6 bases unmatched. CDR3 in amino acids: CASSPFAGGYEQYF. The CDR3 nucleotides are TGTGCCAGCAGCCCATTCGCGGGGGGGTACGAGCAGTACTTC.

The genes are TRBV2 and TRBJ1-5; no reliable D call. This CDR3 has 13 amino acids. The germline V gene has CDR1 SNHLY and CDR2 FYNNEI. V was clipped by 7 bases and J by 3 bases, with 10 bases between them. DNA for the CDR3: TGTGCCAGCAATGTTGAACTCAATCAGCCCCAGCATTTT. Translated, it gives CASNVELNQPQHF.